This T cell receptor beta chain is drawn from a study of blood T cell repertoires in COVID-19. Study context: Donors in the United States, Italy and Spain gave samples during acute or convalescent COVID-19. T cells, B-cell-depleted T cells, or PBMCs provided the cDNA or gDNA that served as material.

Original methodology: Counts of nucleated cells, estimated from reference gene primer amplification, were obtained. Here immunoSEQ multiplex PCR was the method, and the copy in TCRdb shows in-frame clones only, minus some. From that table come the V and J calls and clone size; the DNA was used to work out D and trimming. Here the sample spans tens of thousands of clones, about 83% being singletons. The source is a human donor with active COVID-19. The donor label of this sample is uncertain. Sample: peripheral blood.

The CDR3 reads CASRGQGPRNTEAFF. The CDR3 bases are TGTGCCAGCAGGGGACAGGGTCCGCGGAACACTGAAGCTTTCTTT. This chain connects TRBV25-1 to TRBJ1-1; 9 nucleotides match TRBD1. Germline CDR1 reads MGHDK; CDR2 reads SYGVNS. V shed 6 bases and J 1 base; nucleotides not matched to a gene: 6. The CDR3 has 15 amino acids. The whole variable domain, remainder taken from reference TRBV25-1 and TRBJ1-1, is EADIYQTPRYLVIGTGKKITLECSQTMGHDKMYWYQQDPGMELHLIHYSYGVNSTEKGDLSSESTVSRIRTEHFPLTLESARPSHTSQYLCASRGQGPRNTEAFFGQGTRLTVV.